This T cell receptor beta chain was profiled in a study of shared clonotypes between healthy human individuals. Study-level results: Generation probabilities were higher for clonotypes shared across all four sorted-subset donors than for unshared ones.

With respect to this clone: Its target is unknown.

Clones were read by immunoSEQ multiplex PCR, and TCRdb kept only the in-frame ones, dropping some. The table records about 2.3 million clones, under 95% of them present only once. The V end lost 1 base, the J end lost 7 bases, and 17 bases lay between the germline ends. The CDR3 covers 16 residues. Germline CDR1 MDHEN, CDR2 SYDVKM. The TCR comes from a man younger than 35 in good health. Some clones in this sample may be carry-over from other donors' samples. Sample: naive CD4+ T cells from PBMCs. Documented subset: CD45RA+ positively selected. The rearrangement uses TRBV28 and TRBJ1-5, with D possibly being TRBD1 (6 bases). CDR3 DNA: TGTGCCAGCAGTTTATCACCTACAGGGTGGGAACAGCCCCAGCATTTT. It encodes CASSLSPTGWEQPQHF.